This TCR beta chain comes out of a study of T cell responses to AZD1222 COVID-19 vaccine. General observations from the study: Repertoires were collected only later (after the peak T cell response had occurred). Reports say nearly half of spike-specific TCRs go after unmutated variant regions. Rises in breadth and depth of Spike-specific TCRs came after two AZD1222 doses. Clonal diversity was possibly underestimated, and the donors were mostly white British, with more females.

The CDR3 sequence is 18 residues long. The germline V gene has CDR1 ENHRY and CDR2 SYGVKD. V lost 6 bases to trimming and J lost 7 bases; unmatched junction nucleotides: 14. Libraries were prepared by immunoSEQ multiplex PCR; TCRdb keeps only in-frame clonotypes and omits some of them. The sample has more than 95,000 clones, approximately 89% seen once. As regards this clone: The antigen remains unidentified.

The chain joins TRBV10-3 to TRBJ2-1; 14 bases align to TRBD2. The sequences come from peripheral blood, collected 28 days after the second AZD1222 dose. This receptor was identified in an adult who received the AZD1222 COVID-19 vaccine. The CDR3 DNA reads TGTGCCATCAGGAGGGGGACTAGCGGGAGTCCTGGCGGGAATGAGCAGTTCTTC. Translated: CAIRRGTSGSPGGNEQFF.